Each of the 21 T cell receptor beta chains below was sequenced from the same sample in a study of CD8 T cells in ankylosing spondylitis. TCRdb redid the calling of the 5' RACE reads with MiXCR, one entry per CDR3 protein. The sample yields hundreds of thousands of distinct CDR3 sequences, over 15% seen once. The antigens of these receptors remain unknown. Points from the study as a whole: In ankylosing spondylitis blood, a motif of seven to nine highly homologous TCR beta variants appeared characteristic.

Sample: blood, either unsorted or a sorted T cell fraction (not recorded which). These receptors were obtained from a male donor with ankylosing spondylitis.

The genes are TRBV28 and TRBJ1-2; D is unresolved. V lost 6 bases and J lost 4, with 3 bases in between. This CDR3 is 10 amino acids long. Germline V gives CDR1 MDHEN, CDR2 SYDVKM. CDR3 sequence: CASRRYGYTF. The CDR3, as DNA: TGTGCCAGCAGGCGCTATGGCTACACCTTC.

The V call is TRBV6-1, the J call TRBJ1-3; D unresolved. The length of the CDR3 is 14 residues. V was cut by 8 bases and J by 0 bases, with 11 bases left in between. Germline CDR1 MNHNS, CDR2 SASEGT. CDR3 in DNA: TGTGCCAGCGCAGGCTCCAACTCTGGAAACACCATATATTTT. Its translation: CASAGSNSGNTIYF.

The chain recombines TRBV5-6 with TRBJ1-2, with 9 bases fitting TRBD1. The CDR3 covers 13 residues. V gave up 5 bases and J gave up 5 bases; unmatched junction bases: 4. Germline-derived CDR1 and CDR2 are SGHDT and YYEEEE. DNA for the CDR3: TGTGCCAGCAGTTGGGACAGGGAATATGGCTACACCTTC. Its translation: CASSWDREYGYTF.

The V gene is TRBV7-2, the J gene TRBJ2-3, with a possible D match to TRBD1 (5 bases). Germline V gives CDR1 SGHTA, CDR2 FQGNSA. V was trimmed by 7 bases and J by 4 bases, leaving 12 bases between them. This CDR3 contains 13 residues. The CDR3 nucleotides read TGTGCCAGCAACAAGCAGGGCGCAGATACGCAGTATTTT. Translated: CASNKQGADTQYF.

The V and J genes are TRBV28 and TRBJ2-3, with D hard to call. Trimming shortened V by 4 bases and J by 1 base, and 9 bases separated the two germline ends. The CDR3 totals 14 residues. CDR1 is MDHEN, CDR2 SYDVKM, per germline. CDR3 region: CASSSVRGTDTQYF. CDR3 DNA: TGTGCCAGCAGTTCTGTCCGGGGCACAGATACGCAGTATTTT. Full variable domain (rest looked up from reference TRBV28 and TRBJ2-3): DVKVTQSSRYLVKRTGEKVFLECVQDMDHENMFWYRQDPGLGLRLIYFSYDVKMKEKGDIPEGYSVSREKKERFSLILESASTNQTSMYLCASSSVRGTDTQYFGPGTRLTVL.

The table lists this clonotype with a few counts. The chain joins TRBV27 to TRBJ2-2; D is unclear. The CDR3 sequence is 14 residues long. V shed 1 base and J shed 5 bases, with 8 bases lying between them. Germline lookup yields CDR1 MNHEY and CDR2 SMNVEV (reference sequence). The DNA for the CDR3 is TGTGCCAGCAGTTTATTTATCGGGACCGGGGAGCTGTTTTTT. Translating it yields CASSLFIGTGELFF.

This clonotype was recorded many times. The chain combines TRBV27 with TRBJ2-2, with 9 bases fitting TRBD2. The CDR3 has 19 residues. V gave up 5 bases and J gave up 2 bases; unmatched junction bases: 15. The germline gives CDR1 MNHEY, CDR2 SMNVEV (reference sequence). DNA for the CDR3: TGTGCCAGCAGTCCCTCCTCCCATAGCGGGAGTTTCAACACCGGGGAGCTGTTTTTT. Amino acid sequence: CASSPSSHSGSFNTGELFF.

The chain combines TRBV2 with TRBJ2-3; unclear D gene. The V end lost 7 bases, the J end lost 4 bases, and 12 bases lay between the germline ends. The CDR3 length is 13 residues. The germline V gene has CDR1 SNHLY and CDR2 FYNNEI. CDR3 DNA sequence: TGTGCCAGCAACCTGGGGTGGTCAGATACGCAGTATTTT. Amino acid sequence: CASNLGWSDTQYF.

The sample holds many counts of this clonotype. An end of the junction does not agree with germline; a read error may underlie this. The rearrangement joins TRBV5-1 to TRBJ2-7, with TRBD1 identical over 8 bases. Germline values: CDR1 SGHRS, CDR2 YFSETQ. CDR3 length: 14 amino acids. CDR3 residues: CASSSGQGSYEQYF. CDR3 nucleotide sequence: TGTGCCAGCAGTTCAGGACAGGGATCCTACGAGCAGTACTTC.

The chain joins TRBV20-1 to TRBJ2-3, with a weak D call TRBD1 (6 bases). The CDR3 is 13 residues long. Germline V gene lookup returns CDR1 DFQATT and CDR2 SNEGSKA (reference sequence). Trimming left V 6 bases short and J 3 bases short, with 13 bases between. In DNA, the CDR3 is TGCAGTGCCGCACAGGGTAGGACAGATACGCAGTATTTT. Translated, it gives CSAAQGRTDTQYF.

The rearrangement uses TRBV19 and TRBJ1-2; D is undetermined. V was shortened by 5 bases and J by 0 bases, with 13 bases between the two germline ends. The germline CDR1 and CDR2 sequences are LNHDA and SQIVND (reference sequence). The CDR3 has 15 amino acids. The CDR3: CASSLKDGANYGYTF. CDR3 in DNA: TGTGCCAGTAGTCTCAAGGACGGCGCTAACTATGGCTACACCTTC.

This rearrangement joins TRBV7-8 to TRBJ1-1; D ambiguous. V lost 3 bases to trimming and J lost 8 bases, with 7 bases between them. The germline V gene encodes CDR1 SGHVS and CDR2 FQNEAQ. This CDR3 spans 11 amino acids. The CDR3 loop reads CASSLGWEAFF. The CDR3, as DNA: TGTGCCAGCAGCTTGGGATGGGAAGCTTTCTTT. The variable domain in full, with the rest retrieved from reference TRBV7-8 and TRBJ1-1, is GAGVSQSPRYKVAKRGQDVALRCDPISGHVSLFWYQQALGQGPEFLTYFQNEAQLDKSGLPSDRFFAERPEGSVSTLKIQRTQQEDSAVYLCASSLGWEAFFGQGTRLTVV.

This clonotype came up many times. The J gene is TRBJ2-1, the V gene TRBV20-1; perhaps TRBD2 as D (6 bases). The V gene lost 2 bases and the J gene lost 5 bases, with 13 bases spanning the gap. The CDR3 is 14 residues long. Germline V CDR1 and CDR2: DFQATT, SNEGSKA (reference sequence). DNA of the CDR3: TGCAGTGCTAGATCGGGCGGGACGGACAATGAGCAGTTCTTC. Translation: CSARSGGTDNEQFF.

This chain links TRBV4-2 with TRBJ2-1, with 7 bases identical to TRBD2. Germline lookup yields CDR1 LGHNA and CDR2 YNFKEQ. CDR3 size: 15 residues. With V trimmed by 6 bases and J by 10 bases, 15 bases remained unmatched. CDR3 residues: CASRRLAGPGGEQFF. CDR3 coding DNA: TGTGCCAGCAGAAGACTAGCAGGCCCCGGCGGCGAGCAGTTCTTC.

This clonotype was seen repeatedly, ten times or more. The V and J genes are TRBV3-1 and TRBJ1-3, with 8 bases lining up with TRBD1. J lost 7 bases, V lost 1 base, and 6 bases had no gene match. Per germline, CDR1 LGHDT and CDR2 YNNKEL (reference sequence). The CDR3 loop spans 15 amino acids. The CDR3 coding sequence is TGTGCCAGCAGCCAAGGCGACAGGGGTAGGAACACCATATATTTT. The encoded protein is CASSQGDRGRNTIYF.

Concerning this clonotype: A read error may account for a junction end that differs from germline. The rearrangement links TRBV5-6 to TRBJ2-5; D gene uncertain. Germline V gives CDR1 SGHDT, CDR2 YYEEEE. This CDR3 is built from 13 residues. The CDR3: CASGFDPQETQYF. The CDR3 DNA is TGTGCCAGCGGCTTCGATCCCCAAGAGACCCAGTACTTC.

This clonotype was seen a few times. The chain employs TRBV7-2 and TRBJ2-1, with D possibly being TRBD1 (6 bases). The CDR3 spans 16 residues. V lost 5 bases and J 0 bases, leaving 14 bases between the germline ends. Germline CDR1 is SGHTA and CDR2 is FQGNSA. The CDR3 sequence: CASSRRQASSYNEQFF. CDR3 in DNA: TGTGCCAGCAGCCGACGACAGGCCAGCTCCTACAATGAGCAGTTCTTC.

The genes are TRBV12-3 or TRBV12-4 and TRBJ2-1; TRBD2 matches at 9 bases. The CDR3 is 14 amino acids. With V trimmed by 10 bases and J by 3 bases, 7 bases remained unmatched. The CDR3 reads CATGGGGGYNEQFF. The CDR3 DNA sequence: TGTGCCACCGGTGGCGGGGGGGGCTACAATGAGCAGTTCTTC.

The chain has TRBV6-5 and TRBJ2-7, with TRBD2 identical over 8 bases. The V and J ends lost 4 bases and 1 base, in that order; junction bases with no gene match: 12. Germline CDR1 reads MNHEY; CDR2 reads SVGAGI. The length of the CDR3 is 17 residues. The CDR3 DNA reads as TGTGCCAGCAGTTCCCGGGGGGGGGACTACCCATCCTACGAGCAGTACTTC. Amino acids: CASSSRGGDYPSYEQYF.

The chain carries TRBV20-1 and TRBJ1-2, with D possibly matching TRBD1 (6 bases). Germline V CDR1 and CDR2: DFQATT, SNEGSKA (reference sequence). The V and J ends lost 6 bases and 7 bases respectively, with 12 bases between them. This CDR3 has 11 residues. The CDR3, as DNA: TGCAGTGCAGCACAGGGTGCTGGCTACACCTTC. Encoded protein: CSAAQGAGYTF.

The CDR3 sequence is CASSYSWVGTEAFF. The CDR3 DNA sequence: TGTGCCAGCAGTTACTCGTGGGTCGGCACTGAAGCTTTCTTT. The rearrangement uses TRBV6-5 and TRBJ1-1; D not resolved. Germline V CDR1 and CDR2: MNHEY, SVGAGI. V lost 0 bases to trimming and J lost 4 bases, with 9 bases between them. This CDR3 has 14 amino acids.